This T cell receptor (beta chain) was recovered during a study of control samples from healthy donors and cancer patients. The repertoire was sequenced with immunoSEQ multiplex PCR; TCRdb's copy has only in-frame clones and lacks some. This sample has approximately 52,000 clones, with nearly 90% found just once. The CDR3 totals 19 residues. Germline V gene sequence: CDR1 MNHEY, CDR2 SVGEGT. With 2 bases clipped from V and 2 bases from J, the junction kept 13 bases outside the gene matches. The sequence was collected from a man aged 45-60 years in good health. The sequenced sample consisted of blood. The rearrangement links TRBV6-2 or TRBV6-3 to TRBJ1-5; 9 nucleotides line up with TRBD1. This CDR3 reads CASSYTPGQGGLGNQPQHF. The CDR3 nucleotides read TGTGCCAGCAGTTACACACCGGGACAGGGAGGTTTAGGCAATCAGCCCCAGCATTTT.